This T cell receptor (beta chain) was captured by sequencing in a study of blood T cell repertoires in COVID-19. Per the study methods: How many nucleated cells were present was estimated from reference gene primer amplification. Profiled with immunoSEQ multiplex PCR; TCRdb holds only in-frame clones, not every one. The V and J calls and clone size come from that table; D and trimming were worked out from the DNA. The sample contains more than 85,000 clones, about 88% of which appear only once. Trimming took 6 bases from V and 8 from J, leaving 16 bases between them. This CDR3 comprises 13 residues. Sample: peripheral blood. The clonotype comes from a woman of 80 years or more with acute or convalescent COVID-19. The chain links TRBV12-3 or TRBV12-4 to TRBJ1-1; TRBD1 might be the D (5 bases). The CDR3 spells CASSFLLGGEAFF. The CDR3 coding sequence is TGTGCCAGCAGCTTTCTCTTGGGGGGAGAAGCTTTCTTT.